The rows below give T cell receptor beta chains drawn from one sample of a study of T cell changes during pregnancy in multiple sclerosis. TCRdb keeps only in-frame clones here, not all; method: immunoSEQ multiplex PCR. The profile shows approximately 70,000 clones, 92% of them singletons. The sample in question was peripheral blood, obtained in the second trimester of pregnancy. The source is a female donor in good health, enrolled as a control in a pregnancy study. The CDR3 runs from the conserved cysteine through the conserved F or W. A D gene is named only where the DNA matches it firmly. Not all rows give a size; the values are once, few, many and, for expanded clones, a class.

size | J | length | V | D | CDR3 | DNA
once | TRBJ2-1 | 13 | TRBV10-1 | TRBD1 | CASSLQGAQEQFF | TGCGCCAGCAGTCTACAGGGGGCTCAGGAGCAGTTCTTC
. | TRBJ2-7 | 15 | TRBV7-2 | . | CASSLAWGTTYEQYF | TGTGCCAGCAGCTTAGCGTGGGGCACTACCTACGAGCAGTACTTC
. | TRBJ1-1 | 13 | TRBV27 | . | CASSFTPDIEAFF | TGTGCCAGCAGTTTTACTCCAGACATTGAAGCTTTCTTT
. | TRBJ1-4 | 14 | TRBV5-1 | . | CASSLTATNEKLFF | TGCGCCAGCAGCTTGACAGCTACTAATGAAAAACTGTTTTTT
few | TRBJ2-5 | 14 | TRBV15 | TRBD1 | CATSRAQGAETQYF | TGTGCCACCAGCAGGGCACAGGGGGCGGAGACCCAGTACTTC
. | TRBJ1-5 | 15 | TRBV16 | . | CASSLGRASNQPQHF | TGTGCCAGCAGCCTCGGGAGGGCGAGCAATCAGCCCCAGCATTTT
. | TRBJ1-5 | 15 | TRBV28 | TRBD1 | CASSFDRVSNQPQHF | TGTGCCAGCAGTTTTGACAGGGTTAGCAATCAGCCCCAGCATTTT
. | TRBJ2-1 | 14 | TRBV27 | TRBD2 | CASAGTSAYNEQFF | TGTGCCAGTGCCGGGACTAGCGCCTACAATGAGCAGTTCTTC
. | TRBJ1-6 | 15 | TRBV15 | . | CATSMGLHQVSPLHF | TGTGCCACCAGCATGGGACTCCACCAGGTCTCACCCCTCCACTTT
. | TRBJ1-5 | 18 | TRBV2 | TRBD1 | CASSAFTGTGVLSQPQHF | TGTGCCAGCAGCGCCTTCACCGGGACAGGGGTTTTGAGCCAGCCCCAGCATTTT
. | TRBJ2-7 | 17 | TRBV7-2 | . | CASSLPPRGKPIYEQYF | TGTGCCAGCAGCTTACCTCCCCGGGGGAAGCCGATCTACGAGCAGTACTTC
. | TRBJ1-4 | 12 | TRBV30 | TRBD1 | CAWTGTVEKLFF | TGTGCCTGGACCGGGACAGTTGAAAAACTGTTTTTT
. | TRBJ2-1 | 15 | TRBV5-1 | TRBD2 | CASSLASSGYNEQFF | TGCGCCAGCAGCTTGGCGTCTAGCGGGTACAATGAGCAGTTCTTC
once | TRBJ1-4 | 15 | TRBV5-6 | . | CASSFAGTTNEKLFF | TGTGCCAGCAGCTTTGCGGGGACAACTAATGAAAAACTGTTTTTT
. | TRBJ2-7 | 13 | TRBV11-2 | TRBD1 | CATQGQGTYEQYF | TGTGCCACCCAGGGACAGGGGACCTACGAGCAGTACTTC
. | TRBJ2-1 | 16 | TRBV4-2 | TRBD2 | CASSQVGTSVYNEQFF | TGTGCCAGCAGCCAAGTAGGGACTAGCGTATACAATGAGCAGTTCTTC
. | TRBJ1-1 | 15 | TRBV18 | . | CASSPKAGLNTEAFF | TGTGCCAGCTCACCAAAGGCAGGGCTGAACACTGAAGCTTTCTTT
. | TRBJ2-2 | 15 | TRBV6-4 | TRBD2 | CASSDSAGGPGELFF | TGTGCCAGCAGTGACTCTGCGGGGGGGCCCGGGGAGCTGTTTTTT
. | TRBJ2-1 | 16 | TRBV5-4 | . | CASSSRGGMSYNEQFF | TGTGCCAGCAGCTCCAGAGGGGGTATGTCCTACAATGAGCAGTTCTTC
few | TRBJ1-2 | 13 | TRBV5-1 | TRBD1 | CASSPNSGGGYTF | TGCGCCAGCAGCCCCAATTCAGGGGGGGGCTACACCTTC
. | TRBJ2-7 | 11 | TRBV14 | . | CASSSGYEQYF | TGTGCCAGCTCCTCGGGCTACGAGCAGTACTTC
. | TRBJ2-3 | 12 | TRBV5-6 | . | CASSFDSEWEYF | TGTGCCAGCAGCTTCGACAGCGAGTGGGAGTATTTT
. | TRBJ2-2 | 19 | TRBV28 | . | CASSLSLIRVGGVTGELLF | TGTGCCAGCAGTTTATCCCTCATAAGGGTAGGGGGAGTCACCGGGGAGCTGCTTTTT
. | TRBJ2-7 | 15 | TRBV28 | . | CASTPGVTGSYEQYF | TGTGCCAGCACCCCAGGGGTGACTGGTTCCTACGAGCAGTACTTC
. | TRBJ2-7 | 14 | TRBV18 | TRBD2 | CASSPPSGRGEQYF | TGTGCCAGCTCACCACCTAGCGGGAGGGGCGAGCAGTACTTC
few | TRBJ2-5 | 16 | TRBV6-6 | . | CASSYGQNGGQETQYF | TGTGCCAGCAGTTACGGACAAAACGGGGGCCAAGAGACCCAGTACTTC
. | TRBJ2-7 | 15 | TRBV19 | TRBD2 | CASRTVAGDIYEQYF | TGTGCCAGTAGAACGGTTGCGGGAGATATCTACGAGCAGTACTTC
. | TRBJ2-1 | 14 | TRBV5-4 | TRBD2 | CASSLPSGVNEQFF | TGTGCCAGCAGCTTGCCTAGCGGGGTCAATGAGCAGTTCTTC
. | TRBJ2-7 | 15 | TRBV5-1 | TRBD2 | CASSSLSGGLYEQYF | TGCGCCAGCAGCTCCCTGAGCGGGGGCCTCTACGAGCAGTACTTC